The rows below give T cell receptor beta chains drawn from one sample of a study of blood T cell repertoires in COVID-19. The table came from immunoSEQ multiplex PCR; TCRdb's copy has only in-frame clones and leaves some out. The sample has around 380,000 clones, 70% to 90% seen once; the top ten hold under 1.5%. The sequenced sample was PBMCs or T cells enriched from blood (not recorded which). The origin of the receptors is a man aged 25-45 years who had recovered from COVID-19. Each CDR3 is given with its conserved first and last residue. A D gene is named only where the DNA matches it firmly. Clone size, where shown, is once, few, many, or a class for clones that have expanded.

clone_size: .; v_call: TRBV5-1; d_call: .; j_call: TRBJ1-3; cdr3_nt: TGCGCCAGCAGCTTGGATTCATCCAGAAACACCATATATTTT; cdr3_aa: CASSLDSSRNTIYF
clone_size: .; v_call: TRBV7-9; d_call: .; j_call: TRBJ1-2; cdr3_nt: TGTGCCAGCAGCTTGGACAGCCTGCGGGGCTACACCTTC; cdr3_aa: CASSLDSLRGYTF
clone_size: few; v_call: TRBV10-2; d_call: .; j_call: TRBJ1-5; cdr3_nt: TGCGCCAGCAGCGACGAACAAGGACAGAGTGATCAGCCCCAGCATTTT; cdr3_aa: CASSDEQGQSDQPQHF
clone_size: .; v_call: TRBV12-3/TRBV12-4; d_call: .; j_call: TRBJ2-2; cdr3_nt: TGTGCCAGCAGTTTAGGGGCAGGGGAGCTGTTTTTT; cdr3_aa: CASSLGAGELFF
clone_size: .; v_call: TRBV7-9; d_call: TRBD1; j_call: TRBJ1-6; cdr3_nt: TGTGCCAGCAGCCAACCAGACAGGGGTGATTCACCCCTCCACTTT; cdr3_aa: CASSQPDRGDSPLHF
clone_size: .; v_call: TRBV10-3; d_call: .; j_call: TRBJ2-1; cdr3_nt: TGTGCCACCAAGGGGGGGGACACATACAATGAGCAGTTCTTC; cdr3_aa: CATKGGDTYNEQFF
clone_size: .; v_call: TRBV2; d_call: .; j_call: TRBJ1-1; cdr3_nt: TGTGCCAGCAGGGCTGAAGCGAGCACTGAAGCTTTCTTT; cdr3_aa: CASRAEASTEAFF
clone_size: .; v_call: TRBV24-1; d_call: TRBD1; j_call: TRBJ1-5; cdr3_nt: TGTGCCACCAGTGATTTAGTCCCGGGACAGGGGAACCAGCCCCAGCATTTT; cdr3_aa: CATSDLVPGQGNQPQHF
clone_size: .; v_call: TRBV2; d_call: TRBD1; j_call: TRBJ2-2; cdr3_nt: TGTGCCAGCAGCGGACAGGCGGCGAACACCGGGGAGCTGTTTTTT; cdr3_aa: CASSGQAANTGELFF
clone_size: .; v_call: TRBV6-5; d_call: .; j_call: TRBJ1-6; cdr3_nt: TGTGCCAGCAGTTACTCCCGGACAGAGTTTAATTCACCCCTCCACTTT; cdr3_aa: CASSYSRTEFNSPLHF
clone_size: .; v_call: TRBV5-8; d_call: .; j_call: TRBJ2-3; cdr3_nt: TGTGCCAGCAGCCCATCAATGGATACGCAGTATTTT; cdr3_aa: CASSPSMDTQYF
clone_size: .; v_call: TRBV7-9; d_call: .; j_call: TRBJ1-4; cdr3_nt: TGTGCCAGCAGCGTACAGGGAATGGGAGAAAAACTGTTTTTT; cdr3_aa: CASSVQGMGEKLFF
clone_size: .; v_call: TRBV4-1; d_call: .; j_call: TRBJ1-1; cdr3_nt: TGCGCCAGCAGCCAAGATCGAGGATCCGGGCAGGGTTTACCGGCTTTCTTT; cdr3_aa: CASSQDRGSGQGLPAFF
clone_size: .; v_call: TRBV6-5; d_call: .; j_call: TRBJ1-6; cdr3_nt: TGTGCCAGCAGTTCCCCCACAGTCAAGGGGTCACCCCTCCACTTT; cdr3_aa: CASSSPTVKGSPLHF
clone_size: few; v_call: TRBV10-3; d_call: TRBD2; j_call: TRBJ2-7; cdr3_nt: TGTGCCATCAGCCTTTCTAGCGGACCATACGAGCAGTACTTC; cdr3_aa: CAISLSSGPYEQYF
clone_size: once; v_call: TRBV3-1/TRBV3-2; d_call: TRBD1; j_call: TRBJ2-6; cdr3_nt: TGTGCCAGCAGCCAGGCAGGGGGTATTTCTGGGGCCAACGTCCTGACTTTC; cdr3_aa: CASSQAGGISGANVLTF
clone_size: .; v_call: TRBV11-2; d_call: .; j_call: TRBJ1-1; cdr3_nt: TGTGCCAGCAGCTCTCAGGGCGGGGGGACTGAAGCTTTCTTT; cdr3_aa: CASSSQGGGTEAFF
clone_size: .; v_call: TRBV28; d_call: TRBD1; j_call: TRBJ2-7; cdr3_nt: TGTGCCAGCAGTATAGGGGACAGCCAGGCCTACGAGCAGTACTTC; cdr3_aa: CASSIGDSQAYEQYF
clone_size: .; v_call: TRBV7-9; d_call: .; j_call: TRBJ2-3; cdr3_nt: TGTGCCAGCAGCTTAGAACAGAACACAGATACGCAGTATTTT; cdr3_aa: CASSLEQNTDTQYF
clone_size: .; v_call: TRBV27; d_call: .; j_call: TRBJ2-7; cdr3_nt: TGTGCCAGCAGTTCCCAAGTAGACAGCTCCTACGAGCAGTACTTC; cdr3_aa: CASSSQVDSSYEQYF
clone_size: once; v_call: TRBV7-2; d_call: .; j_call: TRBJ1-2; cdr3_nt: TGTGCCAGCAGCTTACTACCCAAGCCTACTCATGGCTACACCTTC; cdr3_aa: CASSLLPKPTHGYTF
clone_size: .; v_call: TRBV30; d_call: TRBD1; j_call: TRBJ2-5; cdr3_nt: TGTGCCTGGACCTCGTCCAGGGGGCGAGAGACCCAGTACTTC; cdr3_aa: CAWTSSRGRETQYF
clone_size: .; v_call: TRBV9; d_call: .; j_call: TRBJ1-3; cdr3_nt: TGTGCCAGCAGCCCCCGGCACAGCTCTGGAAACACCATATATTTT; cdr3_aa: CASSPRHSSGNTIYF
clone_size: few; v_call: TRBV27; d_call: .; j_call: TRBJ2-3; cdr3_nt: TGTGCCAGCAGTACGACTTTTAGGCTCAAGGCCCACACAGATACGCAGTATTTT; cdr3_aa: CASSTTFRLKAHTDTQYF
clone_size: .; v_call: TRBV9; d_call: .; j_call: TRBJ1-1; cdr3_nt: TGTGCCAGCAGCGTTACAGGGTCCGGGGCTGAAGCTTTCTTT; cdr3_aa: CASSVTGSGAEAFF
clone_size: .; v_call: TRBV6-5; d_call: .; j_call: TRBJ1-4; cdr3_nt: TGTGCCAGCAGTTACGGGCCGCCCACTAATGAAAAACTGTTTTTT; cdr3_aa: CASSYGPPTNEKLFF
clone_size: once; v_call: TRBV7-9; d_call: .; j_call: TRBJ2-3; cdr3_nt: TGTGCCAGCAGCTCCTCCAGGGCCCCCACAGATACGCAGTATTTT; cdr3_aa: CASSSSRAPTDTQYF
clone_size: .; v_call: TRBV19; d_call: TRBD1; j_call: TRBJ1-6; cdr3_nt: TGTGCCAGTAGTATGACAGGACAGGGGGCGAATTCACCCCTCCACTTT; cdr3_aa: CASSMTGQGANSPLHF
clone_size: .; v_call: TRBV18; d_call: TRBD1; j_call: TRBJ1-4; cdr3_nt: TGTGCCAGCTCACCTCGACAGGGCGGGGACGCTAATGAAAAACTGTTTTTT; cdr3_aa: CASSPRQGGDANEKLFF
clone_size: .; v_call: TRBV6-5; d_call: TRBD1; j_call: TRBJ1-3; cdr3_nt: TGTGCCAGCAGTTACTCGGTTGGGACAGCAGGAAACACCATATATTTT; cdr3_aa: CASSYSVGTAGNTIYF
clone_size: medium-sized; v_call: TRBV19; d_call: TRBD2; j_call: TRBJ2-3; cdr3_nt: TGTGCCAGTAGTCCACTAGCGGGGAACACAGATACGCAGTATTTT; cdr3_aa: CASSPLAGNTDTQYF
clone_size: .; v_call: TRBV13; d_call: .; j_call: TRBJ1-3; cdr3_nt: TGTGCCAGCAGCTCCACAGGGTACGGAAACACCATATATTTT; cdr3_aa: CASSSTGYGNTIYF
clone_size: once; v_call: TRBV27; d_call: TRBD2; j_call: TRBJ2-3; cdr3_nt: TGTGCCAGCAGAAGACCGGGACTAGTCGTAACAGATACGCAGTATTTT; cdr3_aa: CASRRPGLVVTDTQYF
clone_size: .; v_call: TRBV2; d_call: .; j_call: TRBJ2-7; cdr3_nt: TGTGCCAGCTCGGGGGACTCCTACGAGCAGTACTTC; cdr3_aa: CASSGDSYEQYF
clone_size: .; v_call: TRBV7-2; d_call: .; j_call: TRBJ2-6; cdr3_nt: TGTGCCAGCAGCGCAGGGCCTTACCACTCTGGGGCCAACGTCCTGACTTTC; cdr3_aa: CASSAGPYHSGANVLTF
clone_size: .; v_call: TRBV4-1; d_call: TRBD1; j_call: TRBJ1-2; cdr3_nt: TGCGCCAGCAGCCAAGGACAGACAGGGTTGGTTTATGGCTACACCTTC; cdr3_aa: CASSQGQTGLVYGYTF
clone_size: .; v_call: TRBV7-9; d_call: .; j_call: TRBJ1-2; cdr3_nt: TGTGCCAGCAGCTTGGAGGTGCGCCGAGGGAATGGCTACACCTTC; cdr3_aa: CASSLEVRRGNGYTF
clone_size: .; v_call: TRBV6-1; d_call: TRBD1; j_call: TRBJ2-7; cdr3_nt: TGTGCCAGCAGTGAACGACAGGGTATCAACGAGCAGTACTTC; cdr3_aa: CASSERQGINEQYF
clone_size: .; v_call: TRBV10-3; d_call: .; j_call: TRBJ1-1; cdr3_nt: TGTGCCATCAGTGAGTCATTGAGGATGGAAGCTTTCTTT; cdr3_aa: CAISESLRMEAFF
clone_size: .; v_call: TRBV9; d_call: .; j_call: TRBJ2-3; cdr3_nt: TGTGCCAGCAGCGGAGAGGGAGATACGCAGTATTTT; cdr3_aa: CASSGEGDTQYF
clone_size: .; v_call: TRBV13; d_call: TRBD2; j_call: TRBJ2-2; cdr3_nt: TGTGCCAGCAGCCGAGGGGTCGGCGGGGGGCACGGGGAGCTGTTTTTT; cdr3_aa: CASSRGVGGGHGELFF
clone_size: once; v_call: TRBV19; d_call: TRBD1; j_call: TRBJ2-7; cdr3_nt: TGTGCCAGTAGTCCGGACAGGGGAACCTACGAGCAGTACTTC; cdr3_aa: CASSPDRGTYEQYF
clone_size: .; v_call: TRBV6-2/TRBV6-3; d_call: TRBD1; j_call: TRBJ1-1; cdr3_nt: TGTGCCAGCATCCCAACAGGGGTTTTCGGGAACACTGAAGCTTTCTTT; cdr3_aa: CASIPTGVFGNTEAFF
clone_size: .; v_call: TRBV6-5; d_call: TRBD1; j_call: TRBJ2-1; cdr3_nt: TGTGCCAGCAGTTTACTCTGGACAGGGGACGATGAGCAGTTCTTC; cdr3_aa: CASSLLWTGDDEQFF
clone_size: .; v_call: TRBV7-2; d_call: TRBD2; j_call: TRBJ2-1; cdr3_nt: TGTGCCAGCAGCATCCGGACTAGCGGGGGACCTGAGCAGTTCTTC; cdr3_aa: CASSIRTSGGPEQFF
clone_size: .; v_call: TRBV5-1; d_call: .; j_call: TRBJ2-7; cdr3_nt: TGCGCCAGCAGCTTGCGGCCGGGAGAGCAGTACTTC; cdr3_aa: CASSLRPGEQYF
clone_size: few; v_call: TRBV7-3; d_call: TRBD1; j_call: TRBJ2-2; cdr3_nt: TGTGCCAGCAGCTGGACAGGCGACACCGGGGAGCTGTTTTTT; cdr3_aa: CASSWTGDTGELFF
clone_size: .; v_call: TRBV30; d_call: TRBD1; j_call: TRBJ1-5; cdr3_nt: TGTGCCTGGAGTGTTGGGACAGGAGGTCAGCCCCAGCATTTT; cdr3_aa: CAWSVGTGGQPQHF
clone_size: .; v_call: TRBV19; d_call: .; j_call: TRBJ1-3; cdr3_nt: TGTGCCAGTAAAGAGGCCTACTCTGGAAACACCATATATTTT; cdr3_aa: CASKEAYSGNTIYF
clone_size: .; v_call: TRBV5-1; d_call: .; j_call: TRBJ2-6; cdr3_nt: TGCGCCAGCAGCCCCGTCGGCGGCAACGTCCTGACTTTC; cdr3_aa: CASSPVGGNVLTF
clone_size: .; v_call: TRBV6-5; d_call: .; j_call: TRBJ2-2; cdr3_nt: TGTGCCAGCAGTTACGGCAGGGTTACCGGGGAGCTGTTTTTT; cdr3_aa: CASSYGRVTGELFF